This TCR beta chain was identified during a study of T-cell reconstitution after alpha-beta-depleted transplantation in children. Study-level results: At one year after transplant, newly produced T cells mostly accounted for T-cell counts and diversity. Expanded graft clones, several hundred of them, were reportedly the source of alpha-beta T cells about two months after transplant. Day-60 TCRbeta diversity that was high in some patients was derived from surviving recipient T cells and thymic progenitors.

A note on this clonotype: Antigen: not known.

The length of the CDR3 is 14 residues. V shed 2 bases and J shed 5 bases, with 10 bases lying between them. Germline CDR1 reads LGHNT; CDR2 reads FRNRAP. As it was prepared, the TCRbeta library received unique molecular identifiers. In TCRdb, the PCR reads were re-called with MiXCR into one record per CDR3 protein. This table has roughly 790,000 distinct CDR3 sequences, 16% appearing once. This receptor was obtained from a male patient aged 10 to 17 who had a stem cell transplant for acute lymphoblastic leukemia, so the T cells may come from the graft donor. This sequence joins TRBV12-5 and TRBJ2-1; D is unresolved. The source material was PBMCs, mostly from graft donor cells, sampled 360 days after TCRalphabeta/CD19-depleted stem cell transplant. CDR3 amino acids: CASGLSRSNNEQFF. Here the CDR3 DNA reads TGTGCTAGTGGTTTGAGTCGATCAAACAATGAGCAGTTCTTC.